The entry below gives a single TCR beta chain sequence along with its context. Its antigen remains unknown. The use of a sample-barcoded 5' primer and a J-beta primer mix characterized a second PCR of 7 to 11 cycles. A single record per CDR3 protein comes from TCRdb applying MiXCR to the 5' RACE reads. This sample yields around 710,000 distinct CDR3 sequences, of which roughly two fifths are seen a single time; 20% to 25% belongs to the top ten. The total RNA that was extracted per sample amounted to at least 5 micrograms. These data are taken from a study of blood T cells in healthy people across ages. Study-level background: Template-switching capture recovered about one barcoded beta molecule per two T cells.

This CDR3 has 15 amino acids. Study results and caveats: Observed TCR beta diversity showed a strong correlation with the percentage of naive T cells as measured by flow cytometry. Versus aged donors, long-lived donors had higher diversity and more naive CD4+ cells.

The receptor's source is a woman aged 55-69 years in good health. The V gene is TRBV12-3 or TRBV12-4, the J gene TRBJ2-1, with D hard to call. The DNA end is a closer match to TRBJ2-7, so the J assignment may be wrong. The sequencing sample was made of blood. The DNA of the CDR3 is TGTGCCAGCAGTTTACGGCAGGACGCCTACAATGAGCAGTACTTC. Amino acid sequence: CASSLRQDAYNEQYF.